This paragraph covers one T cell receptor beta chain sequence. This sample was included in a study of shared clonotypes between healthy human individuals. The donor population consisted of healthy HIV-negative adults with no recent acute infections or vaccinations. Splitting of CD4+ cells produced CD45RA+ naive and CD45RA-negative memory subsets. There are 14 residues in the CDR3. The V gene lost 2 bases and the J gene lost 9 bases, with 14 bases spanning the gap. Looked up from germline, CDR1 is SGHTA and CDR2 is FQGNSA. A deep-level run was used for the assay. The repertoire was sequenced with immunoSEQ multiplex PCR; TCRdb's copy has only in-frame clones and lacks some. The sample consists of about 2.4 million clones, just over 90% of them appearing once.

The chain carries TRBV7-2 and TRBJ2-1; D is possibly TRBD2 (5 bases). The specimen was naive CD4+ T cells sorted from blood. Indicated subset: CD45RA+ positively selected. The clonotype was recovered from a young man in good health. In DNA form, the CDR3 reads TGTGCCAGCAGCTTAACGGGATTATTAGGTGAGCAGTTCTTC. Amino acid sequence: CASSLTGLLGEQFF.